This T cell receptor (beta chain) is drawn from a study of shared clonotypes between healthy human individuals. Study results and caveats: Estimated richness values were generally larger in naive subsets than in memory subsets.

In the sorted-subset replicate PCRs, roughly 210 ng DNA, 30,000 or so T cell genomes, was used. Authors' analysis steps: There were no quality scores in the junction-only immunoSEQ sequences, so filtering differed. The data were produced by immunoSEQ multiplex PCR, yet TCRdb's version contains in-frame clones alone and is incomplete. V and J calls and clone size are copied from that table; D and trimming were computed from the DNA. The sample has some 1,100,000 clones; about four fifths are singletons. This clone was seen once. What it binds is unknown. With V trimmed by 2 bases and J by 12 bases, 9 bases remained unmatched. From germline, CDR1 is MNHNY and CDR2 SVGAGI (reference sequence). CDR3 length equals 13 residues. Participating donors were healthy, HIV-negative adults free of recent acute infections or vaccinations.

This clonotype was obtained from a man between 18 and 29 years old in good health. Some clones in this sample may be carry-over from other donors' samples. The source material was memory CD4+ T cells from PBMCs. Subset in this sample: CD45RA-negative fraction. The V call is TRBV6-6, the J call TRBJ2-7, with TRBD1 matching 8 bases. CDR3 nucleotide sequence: TGTGCCAGCAGTTACCCCGGGACAGGCCGGTGGTACTTC. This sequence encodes CASSYPGTGRWYF.